The next 23 T cell receptor beta chains were all read from a single sample in a study of OX40 agonist ivuxolimab in advanced cancers. The table came from immunoSEQ multiplex PCR; TCRdb's copy has only in-frame clones and leaves some out. The profile covers 15,000 to 20,000 clones, with less than 75% appearing a single time and approximately 25% taken by the ten largest. The specimen comprised CD4+ or CD8+ T cells sorted from blood, sampled in a trial of the OX40 agonist ivuxolimab. The receptors shown here come from an adult with an advanced solid tumor such as melanoma, head and neck, liver or kidney cancer.

This clone was counted only a few times. This chain uses TRBV28 with TRBJ2-3; D call uncertain. CDR1 and CDR2 (germline): MDHEN, SYDVKM. The CDR3 loop spans 12 amino acids. V shed 6 bases and J shed 2 bases, with 6 bases lying between them. The CDR3 is CASRPNTDTQYF. The CDR3, as DNA: TGTGCCAGCAGACCTAACACAGATACGCAGTATTTT.

The rearrangement joins TRBV5-4 to TRBJ2-2; D gene unclear. This CDR3 comprises 14 residues. V lost 4 bases and J lost 0, with 7 bases in between. Germline CDR1 reads SGHNT; CDR2 reads YYREEE (reference sequence). CDR3 nucleotides: TGTGCCAGCAGCCTACCAGCGAACACCGGGGAGCTGTTTTTT. Its protein is CASSLPANTGELFF. The variable domain in full, completed from reference TRBV5-4 and TRBJ2-2, reads ETGVTQSPTHLIKTRGQQVTLRCSSQSGHNTVSWYQQALGQGPQFIFQYYREEENGRGNFPPRFSGLQFPNYSSELNVNALELDDSALYLCASSLPANTGELFFGEGSRLTVL.

The rearrangement links TRBV10-2 to TRBJ2-1; 10 bases agree with TRBD2. The germline CDR1 and CDR2 sequences are WSHSY and SAAADI. The CDR3 spans 18 residues. Trimming removed 4 bases from V and 9 bases from J; junction bases left unmatched: 18. The CDR3 loop reads CASSGLAGELAGGGEQFF. CDR3 DNA: TGCGCCAGCAGTGGGCTAGCGGGAGAATTAGCCGGAGGGGGTGAGCAGTTCTTC.

This rearrangement joins TRBV2 to TRBJ1-2; 9 bases are shared with TRBD1. Per the germline V gene, CDR1 is SNHLY and CDR2 is FYNNEI. V was pared by 5 bases and J by 6 bases, with 10 bases of the junction left unmatched. This CDR3 is built from 15 residues. Here the CDR3 DNA reads TGTGCCAGCAGTAAGGGACAGGGAATTCGGGATGGCTACACCTTC. Translating it yields CASSKGQGIRDGYTF.

V is TRBV27 and J is TRBJ2-6; the D call may be TRBD1 or TRBD2 (6 bases each). The CDR3 runs 14 residues. The germline gives CDR1 MNHEY, CDR2 SMNVEV (reference sequence). Trimming took off 10 bases at V and 2 bases at J, with 12 bases between the two ends. The CDR3 DNA follows: TGTGCCACCAAGGGGGGTGCTGGGGCCAACGTCCTGACTTTC. Its translation is CATKGGAGANVLTF.

The V gene is TRBV7-8, the J gene TRBJ1-2; TRBD1 aligns across 10 bases. This CDR3 region has 13 residues. CDR1 is SGHVS and CDR2 is FQNEAQ in the germline V gene. V lost 5 bases, J lost 6 bases, and 3 bases stayed unmatched. The CDR3 is CASSVGTGDGYTF. The CDR3 DNA reads TGTGCCAGCAGCGTAGGGACAGGGGATGGCTACACCTTC.

This chain connects TRBV9 to TRBJ2-7; 9 bases are shared with TRBD1. The CDR3 extends over 14 amino acids. J gave up 2 bases and V 4 bases, and 4 bases lay outside the gene matches. The V gene's germline CDR1 is SGDLS and CDR2 YYNGEE. The CDR3 protein is CASSLRTGAYEQYF. The CDR3 DNA reads TGTGCCAGCAGCCTCCGGACAGGGGCCTACGAGCAGTACTTC. The full variable domain, in which reference TRBV9 and TRBJ2-7 provide the parts outside the CDR3, is DSGVTQTPKHLITATGQRVTLRCSPRSGDLSVYWYQQSLDQGLQFLIQYYNGEERAKGNILERFSAQQFPDLHSELNLSSLELGDSALYFCASSLRTGAYEQYFGPGTRLTVT.

The chain recombines TRBV6-5 with TRBJ2-5, with D perhaps TRBD1 (5 bases). The J call is uncertain, as TRBJ2-7 better fits the DNA end. Germline values: CDR1 MNHEY, CDR2 SVGAGI. The length of the CDR3 is 13 residues. The CDR3 region is CASSYGATYEQYF. CDR3 bases: TGTGCCAGCAGTTACGGGGCCACCTACGAGCAGTACTTC.

The chain joins TRBV7-9 to TRBJ2-5, with 13 bases lining up with TRBD2. Trimming took 5 bases from V and 5 from J; bases not matched to a gene: 11. The germline V gene encodes CDR1 SEHNR and CDR2 FQNEAQ (reference sequence). CDR3 size: 17 residues. CDR3 in amino acids: CASSRTSGSGSMETQYF. Written as DNA, the CDR3 is TGTGCCAGCAGCCGGACTAGCGGGAGCGGTAGTATGGAGACCCAGTACTTC.

The chain links TRBV5-1 to TRBJ2-1; TRBD1 aligns across 10 bases. Germline V gene lookup returns CDR1 SGHRS and CDR2 YFSETQ. J lost 6 bases, V lost 4 bases, and 7 bases had no gene match. This CDR3 comprises 15 residues. The CDR3 coding sequence is TGCGCCAGCAGCCCGGGACAGGGGAGTTTCAATGAGCAGTTCTTC. Translating it yields CASSPGQGSFNEQFF.

The chain carries TRBV5-6 and TRBJ1-2, with 10 bases fitting TRBD1. This CDR3 is 17 amino acids long. Germline lookup yields CDR1 SGHDT and CDR2 YYEEEE. With V trimmed by 5 bases and J by 3 bases, 13 bases remained unmatched. DNA for the CDR3: TGTGCCAGCAGATCGACAGGGGGCGCGTTTGTTCACTATGGCTACACCTTC. It translates to CASRSTGGAFVHYGYTF.

This clone has only a few counts. The V gene is TRBV9, the J gene TRBJ2-7; the match to TRBD1 covers 7 bases. The V and J ends lost 0 bases and 4 bases, in that order; junction bases with no gene match: 4. Germline values: CDR1 SGDLS, CDR2 YYNGEE. The CDR3 loop spans 14 amino acids. The CDR3 loop is CASSVATGQYEQYF. The CDR3 coding sequence is TGTGCCAGCAGCGTAGCGACAGGGCAGTACGAGCAGTACTTC.

The CDR3 DNA is TGTGCCAGCAGTGACTCGATAGGCGGGAGCGGCACAGATACGCAGTATTTT. The encoded protein is CASSDSIGGSGTDTQYF. V is TRBV6-4 and J is TRBJ2-3; 7 nucleotides line up with TRBD2. The CDR3 runs 17 residues. The junction had 7 bases not matched to a gene; V was cut back by 0 bases and J by 1 base. Germline-derived CDR1 and CDR2 are MRHNA and SNTAGT.

The rearrangement joins TRBV4-1 to TRBJ2-2; D not resolved. CDR1 MGHRA and CDR2 YSYEKL come from the germline V gene. The CDR3 sequence is 16 residues long. Between the trimmed V and J ends, which lost 1 base and 5 bases, there was a span of 14 bases. The CDR3 DNA reads TGCGCCAGCAGCCAAGGAGTAGGGCCGAGGACCGGGGAGCTGTTTTTT. It is translated as CASSQGVGPRTGELFF.

Within the sample, this clone is medium-sized (0.01 to 0.1%). This chain links TRBV7-9 with TRBJ2-7; 12 bases agree with TRBD2. V gave up 8 bases and J gave up 4 bases; unmatched junction bases: 6. The CDR3 covers 14 residues. Per the germline V gene, CDR1 is SEHNR and CDR2 is FQNEAQ (reference sequence). This CDR3 reads CASGSSGRGYEQYF. The CDR3 DNA reads as TGTGCCAGCGGGTCTAGCGGGAGGGGGTACGAGCAGTACTTC. The full variable domain, rest sourced from reference TRBV7-9 and TRBJ2-7, is DTGVSQNPRHKITKRGQNVTFRCDPISEHNRLYWYRQTLGQGPEFLTYFQNEAQLEKSRLLSDRFSAERPKGSFSTLEIQRTEQGDSAMYLCASGSSGRGYEQYFGPGTRLTVT.

J is TRBJ1-1 and V is TRBV5-1; D unclear. Trimming pared 0 bases from V and 6 bases from J, leaving 3 bases between. CDR3 length: 11 residues. CDR1 and CDR2 from the germline V gene are SGHRS and YFSETQ. CDR3 in DNA: TGCGCCAGCAGCTTGGAAGCTGAAGCTTTCTTT. It encodes CASSLEAEAFF.

This clone has just a few counts. J is TRBJ1-1 and V is TRBV7-9; TRBD1 is a possible D gene (5 bases). With 5 bases removed from V and 6 bases from J, the gap between germline ends came to 19 bases. Germline assignment: CDR1 SEHNR and CDR2 FQNEAQ (reference sequence). This CDR3 comprises 15 residues. CDR3 sequence reads: CASSHPGKSRAEAFF. CDR3 nucleotides: TGTGCCAGCAGCCACCCAGGGAAGAGTCGCGCTGAAGCTTTCTTT.

About this clone: A read error is possible here, since a much larger clone lies one base away. Here the CDR3 omits its conserved ending phenylalanine or tryptophan, so a read error is the likely source. The genes are TRBV15 and TRBJ2-7, with D unresolved. Germline V lookup: CDR1 LNHNV, CDR2 YYDKDF (reference sequence). V shed 5 bases and J shed 3 bases, with 11 bases lying between them. CDR3 length equals 13 residues. CDR3 sequence: CATSLGLSYEQYL. DNA of the CDR3: TGTGCCACCAGCCTCGGGCTGAGCTACGAGCAGTACCTC.

The V gene is TRBV4-2, the J gene TRBJ1-2; 7 bases match TRBD1. Germline-derived CDR1 and CDR2 are LGHNA and YNFKEQ. The CDR3 has 16 amino acids. With 5 bases clipped from V and 1 base from J, the junction kept 10 bases outside the gene matches. CDR3 nucleotide sequence: TGTGCCAGCAGCACCCGGACAGGAGAGTATAACTATGGCTACACCTTC. Translation: CASSTRTGEYNYGYTF.

The chain has TRBV4-3 and TRBJ2-3; D is possibly TRBD1 (6 bases). Trimming pared 8 bases from V and 6 bases from J, leaving 15 bases between. The germline V gene encodes CDR1 LGHNA and CDR2 YSLEER. This CDR3 has 13 amino acids. CDR3 DNA: TGCGCCAGCGCACAGGGCCCGTCGGATACGCAGTATTTT. This translates into CASAQGPSDTQYF.

This chain links TRBV19 with TRBJ1-2; weak D call: TRBD1 (6 bases). V shed 5 bases and J shed 3 bases, with 13 bases lying between them. CDR1 is LNHDA and CDR2 is SQIVND in the germline V gene (reference sequence). The length of the CDR3 is 14 residues. Here the CDR3 DNA reads TGTGCCAGTAGTTCCGACCAGGGGTACTATGGCTACACCTTC. Protein product: CASSSDQGYYGYTF.

The chain combines TRBV7-9 with TRBJ2-3, with D uncertain. There are 16 residues in the CDR3. Germline V CDR1 and CDR2: SEHNR, FQNEAQ (reference sequence). Trimming left V 6 bases short and J 2 bases short, with 18 bases between. The CDR3: CASSSPVPGSTDTQYF. In DNA, the CDR3 is TGTGCCAGCAGTTCACCAGTTCCGGGTTCCACAGATACGCAGTATTTT. The whole variable domain, filled in from reference TRBV7-9 and TRBJ2-3, reads DTGVSQNPRHKITKRGQNVTFRCDPISEHNRLYWYRQTLGQGPEFLTYFQNEAQLEKSRLLSDRFSAERPKGSFSTLEIQRTEQGDSAMYLCASSSPVPGSTDTQYFGPGTRLTVL.

This sequence joins TRBV5-6 and TRBJ2-1, with 9 positions matching TRBD2. J lost 10 bases, V lost 3 bases, and 11 bases had no gene match. The CDR3 extends over 15 amino acids. CDR1 and CDR2 (germline): SGHDT, YYEEEE. In nucleotides, the CDR3 is TGTGCCAGCAGCTCACCGGGACTAGCCCTTTTGGAGCAGTTCTTC. Its protein is CASSSPGLALLEQFF.